This is a list of T cell receptor beta chains from one sample in a study of control samples from healthy donors and cancer patients. The protocol was immunoSEQ multiplex PCR, while the TCRdb copy is restricted to in-frame clones and leaves out a portion. The sample contains about 100,000 clones, about 89% of which appear only once. The sequencing sample was made of blood. These receptors came from a man younger than 45 in good health. Both conserved end residues are part of each CDR3. Each record gives: clone size, CDR3 length, J gene, D gene, V gene, CDR3 protein, CDR3 DNA. A D gene is named only where the DNA matches it firmly. The listing skips clone size in some rows; elsewhere it reads once, few, many or a size class.

clone size: few; CDR3 length: 12; J gene: TRBJ1-2; D gene: -; V gene: TRBV12-3/TRBV12-4; CDR3 protein: CASSFNWYGYTF; CDR3 DNA: TGTGCCAGCAGTTTTAATTGGTATGGCTACACCTTC
clone size: -; CDR3 length: 20; J gene: TRBJ1-6; D gene: -; V gene: TRBV4-3; CDR3 protein: CASSQDLLGGRSSYNSPLHF; CDR3 DNA: TGCGCCAGCAGCCAAGATTTGTTGGGGGGCCGCAGCTCCTATAATTCACCCCTCCACTTT
clone size: -; CDR3 length: 17; J gene: TRBJ2-7; D gene: -; V gene: TRBV21-1; CDR3 protein: CASSKAGTSGRADEQYF; CDR3 DNA: TGTGCCAGCAGCAAAGCGGGGACTAGCGGGAGGGCCGACGAGCAGTACTTC
clone size: -; CDR3 length: 14; J gene: TRBJ1-6; D gene: TRBD1; V gene: TRBV11-2; CDR3 protein: CASSRDRLNSPLHF; CDR3 DNA: TGTGCCAGCAGCCGGGACAGACTTAATTCACCCCTCCACTTT
clone size: -; CDR3 length: 13; J gene: TRBJ2-1; D gene: -; V gene: TRBV6-5; CDR3 protein: CASSQGNLQSQFF; CDR3 DNA: TGTGCCAGCAGCCAGGGGAACCTACAATCGCAGTTCTTC
clone size: once; CDR3 length: 15; J gene: TRBJ1-2; D gene: -; V gene: TRBV5-5; CDR3 protein: CASSLRGSTSDGYTF; CDR3 DNA: TGTGCCAGCAGCCTGCGGGGGTCCACCTCGGATGGCTACACCTTC
clone size: -; CDR3 length: 11; J gene: TRBJ1-1; D gene: -; V gene: TRBV2; CDR3 protein: CASSEIGEAFF; CDR3 DNA: TGTGCCAGCAGTGAAATCGGTGAAGCTTTCTTT
clone size: once; CDR3 length: 16; J gene: TRBJ2-1; D gene: TRBD1; V gene: TRBV6-1; CDR3 protein: CASSVRLGTGSNEQFF; CDR3 DNA: TGTGCCAGCAGTGTCCGTCTAGGGACAGGGAGCAATGAGCAGTTCTTC
clone size: few; CDR3 length: 12; J gene: TRBJ2-1; D gene: -; V gene: TRBV11-2; CDR3 protein: CASSDPVAEQFF; CDR3 DNA: TGTGCCAGCAGCGACCCCGTGGCTGAGCAGTTCTTC
clone size: few; CDR3 length: 13; J gene: TRBJ2-7; D gene: -; V gene: TRBV7-6; CDR3 protein: CASSSWGRDEQYF; CDR3 DNA: TGTGCCAGCAGCTCATGGGGCAGGGACGAGCAGTACTTC
clone size: -; CDR3 length: 16; J gene: TRBJ2-5; D gene: -; V gene: TRBV5-1; CDR3 protein: CASSLASEGPEETQYF; CDR3 DNA: TGCGCCAGCAGCTTGGCTAGCGAAGGGCCCGAAGAGACCCAGTACTTC
clone size: -; CDR3 length: 14; J gene: TRBJ1-2; D gene: -; V gene: TRBV24-1; CDR3 protein: CATSGTATNYGYTF; CDR3 DNA: TGTGCCACCAGTGGCACAGCTACTAACTATGGCTACACCTTC
clone size: once; CDR3 length: 14; J gene: TRBJ1-1; D gene: -; V gene: TRBV18; CDR3 protein: CASSPRTQNTEAFF; CDR3 DNA: TGTGCCAGCTCACCGAGGACTCAGAACACTGAAGCTTTCTTT
clone size: -; CDR3 length: 15; J gene: TRBJ2-2; D gene: -; V gene: TRBV7-2; CDR3 protein: CASSPGTPSAGELFF; CDR3 DNA: TGTGCCAGCAGCCCCGGGACACCCTCCGCCGGGGAGCTGTTTTTT
clone size: -; CDR3 length: 17; J gene: TRBJ2-3; D gene: TRBD2; V gene: TRBV30; CDR3 protein: CAWSSGRAGFSTDTQYF; CDR3 DNA: TGTGCCTGGAGTAGCGGGAGGGCCGGTTTTAGCACAGATACGCAGTATTTT
clone size: -; CDR3 length: 15; J gene: TRBJ2-2; D gene: TRBD1; V gene: TRBV19; CDR3 protein: CASSLSGTATGELFF; CDR3 DNA: TGTGCCAGTAGTCTATCCGGGACAGCCACCGGGGAGCTGTTTTTT
clone size: -; CDR3 length: 16; J gene: TRBJ1-1; D gene: -; V gene: TRBV18; CDR3 protein: CASSPPFRALNTEAFF; CDR3 DNA: TGTGCCAGCTCACCACCATTCAGGGCCTTGAACACTGAAGCTTTCTTT
clone size: -; CDR3 length: 14; J gene: TRBJ2-6; D gene: -; V gene: TRBV30; CDR3 protein: CAWNGITGANVLTF; CDR3 DNA: TGTGCCTGGAATGGCATTACTGGGGCCAACGTCCTGACTTTC
clone size: -; CDR3 length: 16; J gene: TRBJ2-1; D gene: TRBD2; V gene: TRBV19; CDR3 protein: CASSIVGTSSYNEQFF; CDR3 DNA: TGTGCCAGTAGTATAGTAGGGACTAGCTCCTACAATGAGCAGTTCTTC
clone size: -; CDR3 length: 12; J gene: TRBJ1-2; D gene: -; V gene: TRBV4-1; CDR3 protein: CASSQDRRGYTF; CDR3 DNA: TGCGCCAGCAGCCAAGATAGACGCGGCTACACCTTC
clone size: few; CDR3 length: 15; J gene: TRBJ2-1; D gene: -; V gene: TRBV7-3; CDR3 protein: CASSDPLAGAIEQFF; CDR3 DNA: TGTGCCAGCAGCGACCCGTTGGCGGGGGCGATTGAGCAGTTCTTC
clone size: -; CDR3 length: 15; J gene: TRBJ1-5; D gene: -; V gene: TRBV28; CDR3 protein: CASRSTGSRSQPQHF; CDR3 DNA: TGTGCCAGCAGAAGCACCGGGTCCCGGAGTCAGCCCCAGCATTTT
clone size: -; CDR3 length: 13; J gene: TRBJ1-2; D gene: -; V gene: TRBV5-6; CDR3 protein: CASSLWVGYGYTF; CDR3 DNA: TGTGCCAGCAGCTTATGGGTGGGGTATGGCTACACCTTC
clone size: few; CDR3 length: 14; J gene: TRBJ2-3; D gene: -; V gene: TRBV4-3; CDR3 protein: CASSQDPVADTQYF; CDR3 DNA: TGCGCCAGCAGCCAAGACCCCGTGGCAGATACGCAGTATTTT
clone size: -; CDR3 length: 13; J gene: TRBJ2-7; D gene: -; V gene: TRBV25-1; CDR3 protein: CASRAGASYEQYF; CDR3 DNA: TGTGCCAGCAGGGCAGGGGCCTCCTACGAGCAGTACTTC
clone size: -; CDR3 length: 15; J gene: TRBJ1-5; D gene: -; V gene: TRBV5-5; CDR3 protein: CASSLGGGAGQPQHF; CDR3 DNA: TGTGCCAGCAGCTTGGGGGGAGGTGCAGGTCAGCCCCAGCATTTT
clone size: -; CDR3 length: 15; J gene: TRBJ2-4; D gene: -; V gene: TRBV30; CDR3 protein: CAWRGLDRSKNIQYF; CDR3 DNA: TGTGCCTGGAGGGGGTTAGACAGGTCCAAAAACATTCAGTACTTC
clone size: -; CDR3 length: 12; J gene: TRBJ1-2; D gene: TRBD1; V gene: TRBV2; CDR3 protein: CASNAGGDGYTF; CDR3 DNA: TGTGCCTCAAACGCAGGGGGCGACGGCTACACCTTC
clone size: -; CDR3 length: 16; J gene: TRBJ2-1; D gene: -; V gene: TRBV12-5; CDR3 protein: CASGLVPTTPYNEQFF; CDR3 DNA: TGTGCTAGTGGTTTGGTACCGACAACACCCTACAATGAGCAGTTCTTC
clone size: -; CDR3 length: 17; J gene: TRBJ2-3; D gene: -; V gene: TRBV5-8; CDR3 protein: CASSLGQGISSTDTQYF; CDR3 DNA: TGTGCCAGCAGCTTGGGGCAGGGGATTTCTAGCACAGATACGCAGTATTTT
clone size: few; CDR3 length: 14; J gene: TRBJ1-5; D gene: TRBD1; V gene: TRBV5-6; CDR3 protein: CASSQMTGSQPQHF; CDR3 DNA: TGTGCCAGCAGCCAGATGACAGGGAGTCAGCCCCAGCATTTT
clone size: once; CDR3 length: 11; J gene: TRBJ2-2; D gene: -; V gene: TRBV11-3; CDR3 protein: CASSNTGELFF; CDR3 DNA: TGTGCCAGCTCGAACACCGGGGAGCTGTTTTTT
clone size: -; CDR3 length: 12; J gene: TRBJ2-1; D gene: TRBD2; V gene: TRBV6-5; CDR3 protein: CASQRTREEQFF; CDR3 DNA: TGTGCCTCCCAGCGGACTAGGGAGGAGCAGTTCTTC
clone size: -; CDR3 length: 17; J gene: TRBJ1-5; D gene: -; V gene: TRBV21-1; CDR3 protein: CASSPPAWEGSNQPQHF; CDR3 DNA: TGTGCCAGCAGCCCCCCCGCTTGGGAGGGAAGCAATCAGCCCCAGCATTTT
clone size: -; CDR3 length: 16; J gene: TRBJ2-7; D gene: -; V gene: TRBV14; CDR3 protein: CASSHLGRDTSYEQYF; CDR3 DNA: TGTGCCAGCAGCCATCTCGGACGGGACACCTCCTACGAGCAGTACTTC
clone size: -; CDR3 length: 16; J gene: TRBJ2-3; D gene: -; V gene: TRBV5-5; CDR3 protein: CASSLEVSRSTDTQYF; CDR3 DNA: TGTGCCAGCAGCTTGGAGGTGTCGAGGAGCACAGATACGCAGTATTTT
clone size: -; CDR3 length: 15; J gene: TRBJ2-5; D gene: -; V gene: TRBV7-2; CDR3 protein: CASSLTGTGEGTQYF; CDR3 DNA: TGTGCCAGCAGCTTGACCGGGACTGGGGAAGGGACCCAGTACTTC
clone size: -; CDR3 length: 12; J gene: TRBJ2-3; D gene: -; V gene: TRBV15; CDR3 protein: CATSRRTDTQYF; CDR3 DNA: TGTGCCACCAGCAGGCGGACGGACACGCAGTATTTT
clone size: -; CDR3 length: 15; J gene: TRBJ1-2; D gene: TRBD1; V gene: TRBV4-3; CDR3 protein: CASSQAFKGARGYTF; CDR3 DNA: TGCGCCAGCAGCCAAGCCTTTAAGGGGGCGCGTGGCTACACCTTC
clone size: -; CDR3 length: 13; J gene: TRBJ2-7; D gene: TRBD1; V gene: TRBV11-2; CDR3 protein: CASSAGTGVEQYF; CDR3 DNA: TGTGCCAGCAGCGCGGGGACAGGGGTCGAGCAGTACTTC
clone size: -; CDR3 length: 17; J gene: TRBJ1-1; D gene: -; V gene: TRBV11-2; CDR3 protein: CASSLVKVGLGNTEAFF; CDR3 DNA: TGTGCCAGCAGCTTAGTTAAAGTGGGGTTGGGGAACACTGAAGCTTTCTTT
clone size: few; CDR3 length: 15; J gene: TRBJ2-3; D gene: TRBD1; V gene: TRBV5-4; CDR3 protein: CASTLDRGVTNTQYF; CDR3 DNA: TGTGCCAGCACCCTAGACAGGGGGGTCACAAATACGCAGTATTTT
clone size: -; CDR3 length: 12; J gene: TRBJ1-1; D gene: -; V gene: TRBV19; CDR3 protein: CASNNGRDEAFF; CDR3 DNA: TGTGCCAGTAATAACGGGCGGGATGAAGCTTTCTTT
clone size: few; CDR3 length: 14; J gene: TRBJ1-1; D gene: -; V gene: TRBV5-1; CDR3 protein: CASSPRTANTEAFF; CDR3 DNA: TGCGCCAGCAGCCCAAGGACAGCCAACACTGAAGCTTTCTTT
clone size: -; CDR3 length: 15; J gene: TRBJ2-3; D gene: -; V gene: TRBV7-3; CDR3 protein: CASSPTPPSTDTQYF; CDR3 DNA: TGTGCCAGCAGCCCGACGCCTCCTAGCACAGATACGCAGTATTTT
clone size: -; CDR3 length: 17; J gene: TRBJ1-2; D gene: TRBD1; V gene: TRBV5-1; CDR3 protein: CASSSGQGGNAAGGYTF; CDR3 DNA: TGCGCCAGCAGCTCCGGACAGGGAGGTAACGCGGCGGGTGGCTACACCTTC
clone size: -; CDR3 length: 13; J gene: TRBJ1-2; D gene: -; V gene: TRBV5-1; CDR3 protein: CASSLRSGDGYTF; CDR3 DNA: TGCGCCAGCAGCTTGAGGTCGGGGGATGGCTACACCTTC
clone size: -; CDR3 length: 12; J gene: TRBJ2-7; D gene: TRBD1; V gene: TRBV12-5; CDR3 protein: CASGGQVTEQYF; CDR3 DNA: TGTGCTAGTGGGGGACAGGTGACCGAGCAGTACTTC
clone size: -; CDR3 length: 18; J gene: TRBJ1-1; D gene: -; V gene: TRBV5-1; CDR3 protein: CASSALFSQEGLNTEAFF; CDR3 DNA: TGCGCCAGCAGCGCCCTTTTTTCTCAGGAGGGTTTGAACACTGAAGCTTTCTTT
clone size: -; CDR3 length: 15; J gene: TRBJ2-1; D gene: TRBD2; V gene: TRBV11-2; CDR3 protein: CASRYLAGGLNEQFF; CDR3 DNA: TGTGCCAGCCGCTATCTCGCGGGAGGGTTGAATGAGCAGTTCTTC
clone size: -; CDR3 length: 13; J gene: TRBJ1-6; D gene: TRBD1; V gene: TRBV19; CDR3 protein: CATMDRGDSPLHF; CDR3 DNA: TGTGCCACCATGGACAGGGGGGATTCACCCCTCCACTTT
clone size: -; CDR3 length: 16; J gene: TRBJ2-5; D gene: TRBD1; V gene: TRBV15; CDR3 protein: CATSRDKGQGTKTQYF; CDR3 DNA: TGTGCCACCAGCAGAGATAAGGGACAGGGGACAAAGACCCAGTACTTC
clone size: -; CDR3 length: 12; J gene: TRBJ2-2; D gene: -; V gene: TRBV4-2; CDR3 protein: CAAGGNTGELFF; CDR3 DNA: TGTGCGGCAGGAGGGAACACCGGGGAGCTGTTTTTT
clone size: many; CDR3 length: 16; J gene: TRBJ1-4; D gene: -; V gene: TRBV7-9; CDR3 protein: CASSRVSGSTNEKLFF; CDR3 DNA: TGTGCCAGCAGCCGGGTTTCTGGGTCAACTAATGAAAAACTGTTTTTT
clone size: -; CDR3 length: 13; J gene: TRBJ2-5; D gene: -; V gene: TRBV6-5; CDR3 protein: CASSFGTIGTQYF; CDR3 DNA: TGTGCCAGCAGTTTCGGGACGATTGGCACCCAGTACTTC
clone size: once; CDR3 length: 15; J gene: TRBJ1-1; D gene: TRBD1; V gene: TRBV3-1/TRBV3-2; CDR3 protein: CASSQYDRGETEAFF; CDR3 DNA: TGTGCCAGCAGCCAATACGACAGGGGAGAAACTGAAGCTTTCTTT
clone size: -; CDR3 length: 16; J gene: TRBJ2-4; D gene: -; V gene: TRBV27; CDR3 protein: CASGGAGTQAKNIQYF; CDR3 DNA: TGTGCCAGCGGGGGGGCGGGAACACAAGCCAAAAACATTCAGTACTTC
clone size: -; CDR3 length: 14; J gene: TRBJ2-3; D gene: -; V gene: TRBV15; CDR3 protein: CATSRLLGTDTQYF; CDR3 DNA: TGTGCCACCAGCAGGCTTTTAGGCACAGATACGCAGTATTTT
clone size: -; CDR3 length: 12; J gene: TRBJ2-3; D gene: -; V gene: TRBV6-6; CDR3 protein: CATYEGADTQYF; CDR3 DNA: TGTGCCACCTACGAGGGGGCAGATACGCAGTATTTT